One and the same sample provided the 4 T cell receptor beta chains below, sequenced in a study of graft-versus-host responses after intestinal transplantation. Profiled with immunoSEQ multiplex PCR; TCRdb holds only in-frame clones, not every one. In the table there are about 14,000 clones, approximately 32% of which are singletons. The material sequenced was alloreactive CD4+ T cells from a mixed lymphocyte reaction culture, taken before intestinal transplant. Regarding subset: CFSE-low proliferating T cells sorted from roughly 6-day pre-transplant mixed lymphocyte reaction (GvH or HvG direction). Receptor source: a human patient who received an intestinal transplant.

This chain connects TRBV2 to TRBJ2-2, with D possibly being TRBD1 (5 bases). Germline V CDR1 and CDR2: SNHLY, FYNNEI. The CDR3 runs 13 residues. With 6 bases removed from V and 2 bases from J, the gap between germline ends came to 7 bases. For the CDR3, the DNA is TGTGCCAGCAGGACAGATAACACCGGGGAGCTGTTTTTT. Amino acid sequence: CASRTDNTGELFF.

The chain joins TRBV30 to TRBJ2-2; D is unresolved. The germline V gene encodes CDR1 GTSNPN and CDR2 SVGIG (reference sequence). CDR3 length: 13 amino acids. Deletions cut 0 bases from V and 5 bases from J, with 7 bases between. The CDR3 DNA reads TGTGCCTGGAGTGTCGTATTTACCGGGGAGCTGTTTTTT. Its protein is CAWSVVFTGELFF.

V usage is TRBV14 and J usage is TRBJ2-5; weak D call: TRBD1 (6 bases). V gave up 0 bases and J gave up 3 bases, with 11 bases separating them. CDR3 size: 15 residues. Germline CDR1 SGHDN, CDR2 FVKESK. CDR3 sequence (DNA): TGTGCCAGCAGCCAAGAGTACAGGGCAAAAGAGACCCAGTACTTC. It yields the protein CASSQEYRAKETQYF.

The rearrangement joins TRBV5-6 to TRBJ1-6; 7 positions match TRBD1. CDR3 length: 16 amino acids. Germline values: CDR1 SGHDT, CDR2 YYEEEE. With V trimmed by 0 bases and J by 0 bases, 0 bases remained unmatched. This chain's CDR3 is CASSLGTGSYNSPLHF. The CDR3 region has the DNA TGTGCCAGCAGCTTGGGGACAGGCTCCTATAATTCACCCCTCCACTTT.